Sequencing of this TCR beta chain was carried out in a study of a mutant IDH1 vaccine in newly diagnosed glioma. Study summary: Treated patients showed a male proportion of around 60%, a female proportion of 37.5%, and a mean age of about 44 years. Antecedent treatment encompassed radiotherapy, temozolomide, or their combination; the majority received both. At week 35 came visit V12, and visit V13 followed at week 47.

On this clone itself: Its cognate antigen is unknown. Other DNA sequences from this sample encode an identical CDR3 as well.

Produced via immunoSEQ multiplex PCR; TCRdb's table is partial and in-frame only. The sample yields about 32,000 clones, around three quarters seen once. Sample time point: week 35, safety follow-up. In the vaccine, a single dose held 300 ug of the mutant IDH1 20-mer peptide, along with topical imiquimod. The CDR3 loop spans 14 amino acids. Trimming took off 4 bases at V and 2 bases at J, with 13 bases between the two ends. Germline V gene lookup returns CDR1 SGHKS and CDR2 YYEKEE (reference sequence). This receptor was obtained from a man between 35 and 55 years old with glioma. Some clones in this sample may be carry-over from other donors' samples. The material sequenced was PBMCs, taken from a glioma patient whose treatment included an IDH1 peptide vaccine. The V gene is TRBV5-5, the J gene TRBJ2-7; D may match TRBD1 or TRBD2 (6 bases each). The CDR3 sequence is CASSRGQHAYEQYF. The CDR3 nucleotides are TGTGCCAGCAGCCGGGGGCAGCACGCCTACGAGCAGTACTTC.